Listed below are T cell receptor beta chains from one sample, sequenced in a study of blood T cell repertoires in COVID-19. Some clones are missing from TCRdb's copy, which holds only in-frame ones; the method was immunoSEQ multiplex PCR. The data contain 140,000 or so clones, approximately 81% of them seen just once; the ten biggest clones take up 2.6%. The sequenced sample was peripheral blood. Every receptor here comes from a human donor with acute or convalescent COVID-19. The donor label of this sample is uncertain. CDR3s include the opening cysteine and the closing phenylalanine or tryptophan. The D gene is left open where the match is weak. Clone sizes are given selectively: once, few, many, or a class where the clone is expanded.

v_gene,abundance,j_gene,d_gene,CDR3nt,CDR3aa
TRBV4-3,-,TRBJ2-2,-,TGCGCCAGCAGCCAATCTAGGACCGGGGAGCTGTTTTTT,CASSQSRTGELFF
TRBV9,-,TRBJ2-3,TRBD2,TGTGCCAGCAGCGCGGGGACTAGCTCTAGCACAGATACGCAGTATTTT,CASSAGTSSSTDTQYF
TRBV6-5,-,TRBJ2-1,TRBD1,TGTGCCAGCAGCACACCTCGGACAGGCTCCAATGAGCAGTTCTTC,CASSTPRTGSNEQFF
TRBV7-2,-,TRBJ1-3,TRBD1,TGTGCCAGCAGAGCTACAGGGGGGCGAAACACCATATATTTT,CASRATGGRNTIYF
TRBV27,-,TRBJ1-2,TRBD1,TGTGCCAGCAGCACACAGGGGCTTTCTGGCTACACCTTC,CASSTQGLSGYTF
TRBV28,-,TRBJ1-2,-,TGTGCCAGCAGCCTGACAGATTTAAACTATGGCTACACCTTC,CASSLTDLNYGYTF
TRBV5-8,-,TRBJ1-5,TRBD1,TGTGCCAGCAGCCAAGGGACAGGGCAAAATCAGCCCCAGCATTTT,CASSQGTGQNQPQHF
TRBV6-5,-,TRBJ2-1,-,TGTGCCAGCAGTTACGGCCACGGGGAGTACAATGAGCAGTTCTTC,CASSYGHGEYNEQFF
TRBV5-4,-,TRBJ2-2,TRBD1,TGTGCCAGCACCTCAAGCTGGGACAGGGTCCGCACCGGGGAGCTGTTTTTT,CASTSSWDRVRTGELFF
TRBV6-2/TRBV6-3,-,TRBJ1-1,-,TGTGCCAGCAGTTACACTACAGGGAGAGCTTTCTTT,CASSYTTGRAFF
TRBV4-3,-,TRBJ1-4,-,TGCGCCAGCAGCCAACAAATACCCAGTGCAACTAATGAAAAACTGTTTTTT,CASSQQIPSATNEKLFF
TRBV7-3,few,TRBJ1-1,-,TGTGCCAGCAGCTCTGACCAGGGGAGAGTGTCTTTCTTT,CASSSDQGRVSFF
TRBV6-6,-,TRBJ2-1,-,TGTGCCAGCAGTGACTGGGGACTGAGGGACCATGAGCAGTTCTTC,CASSDWGLRDHEQFF
TRBV19,-,TRBJ1-2,TRBD1,TGTGCCAGTAGTATAGATGGGACAGGGATGGATGGCTACACCTTC,CASSIDGTGMDGYTF
TRBV7-2,-,TRBJ1-2,TRBD1,TGTGCCAGCAGCTTAGGGTTCGGGACAGGGGTAAGGGGCTACACCTTC,CASSLGFGTGVRGYTF
TRBV18,-,TRBJ1-6,TRBD1,TGTGCCAGCTCCCTAGGGACAGCCCTAGATAATTCACCCCTCCACTTT,CASSLGTALDNSPLHF
TRBV4-2,few,TRBJ2-3,TRBD2,TGTGCCAGCAGCCAAGAGGGGGCTAGCGGGAGTTTGACAGATACGCAGTATTTT,CASSQEGASGSLTDTQYF
TRBV12-3/TRBV12-4,-,TRBJ1-2,TRBD1,TGTGCCAGCAGTCTGACAGGGTCCTATGGCTACACCTTC,CASSLTGSYGYTF
TRBV21-1,once,TRBJ2-3,-,TGTGCCAGCAGCAAAGCCGGGCGGGGGAGCACAGATACGCAGTATTTT,CASSKAGRGSTDTQYF
TRBV9,-,TRBJ1-3,TRBD1,TGTGCCAGCAGCGTAGACCCAGGGTGGCAGGGGGTCGGAAACACCATATATTTT,CASSVDPGWQGVGNTIYF
TRBV5-4,-,TRBJ2-5,-,TGTGCCAGCAGCCCCCACCCGGACAGCCTAGGAGAGACCCAGTACTTC,CASSPHPDSLGETQYF
TRBV7-3,-,TRBJ2-2,-,TGTGCCAGCAGCTTTAGCGCCTCGAACACCGGGGAGCTGTTTTTT,CASSFSASNTGELFF
TRBV6-6,-,TRBJ2-7,-,TGTGCCAGCAGTTACGGCCTTCCCTACGAGCAGTACTTC,CASSYGLPYEQYF
TRBV7-9,-,TRBJ2-2,-,TGTGCCAGCAGCTCCGCCGGGACAACCCTCACCGGGGAGCTGTTTTTT,CASSSAGTTLTGELFF
TRBV3-1/TRBV3-2,-,TRBJ2-2,-,TGTGCCAGCAGCCATACGGGGATCGGGGAGCTGTTTTTT,CASSHTGIGELFF
TRBV6-2/TRBV6-3,-,TRBJ2-1,TRBD2,TGTGCCAGCAGTTCCACTAGCGGCACGCTTCGGGGCTCCTACAATGAGCAGTTCTTC,CASSSTSGTLRGSYNEQFF
TRBV7-9,-,TRBJ2-1,TRBD1,TGTGCCAGCAGCTCGACAGGGGTAGTTGAGCAGTTCTTC,CASSSTGVVEQFF
TRBV24-1,-,TRBJ2-1,-,TGTGCCACCAGTGATCGCCAGGGGCGCTCCTACAATGAGCAGTTCTTC,CATSDRQGRSYNEQFF
TRBV11-2,-,TRBJ2-5,TRBD2,TGTGCCAGCAGACCACTAGCGGGAGTTGGAGAGACCCAGTACTTC,CASRPLAGVGETQYF
TRBV19,few,TRBJ1-4,-,TGTGCCAGCGCGGGGTTAACTAATGAAAAACTGTTTTTT,CASAGLTNEKLFF
TRBV28,-,TRBJ2-5,-,TGTGCCAGCACCATACAGGGATCTGAGACCCAGTACTTC,CASTIQGSETQYF
TRBV11-3,-,TRBJ2-5,-,TGTGCCAGCAGCTTATTGCCGGTTGAGACCCAGTACTTC,CASSLLPVETQYF
TRBV5-4,-,TRBJ2-2,TRBD1,TGTGCCAGCAAGGATAACAGGGGATCAGGGGAGCTGTTTTTT,CASKDNRGSGELFF
TRBV4-3,-,TRBJ1-4,-,TGCGCCAGCAGCCAAGATCTTATCACGGGAGGGGGGAGCGAAAAACTGTTTTTT,CASSQDLITGGGSEKLFF
TRBV5-4,-,TRBJ1-1,TRBD1,TGTGCCACCAGACAGGGGGGCCCGAACACTGAAGCTTTCTTT,CATRQGGPNTEAFF
TRBV5-1,-,TRBJ1-3,-,TGCGCCAGCAGCTATGGTGGGGGGGGTTCGTCTGGAAACACCATATATTTT,CASSYGGGGSSGNTIYF